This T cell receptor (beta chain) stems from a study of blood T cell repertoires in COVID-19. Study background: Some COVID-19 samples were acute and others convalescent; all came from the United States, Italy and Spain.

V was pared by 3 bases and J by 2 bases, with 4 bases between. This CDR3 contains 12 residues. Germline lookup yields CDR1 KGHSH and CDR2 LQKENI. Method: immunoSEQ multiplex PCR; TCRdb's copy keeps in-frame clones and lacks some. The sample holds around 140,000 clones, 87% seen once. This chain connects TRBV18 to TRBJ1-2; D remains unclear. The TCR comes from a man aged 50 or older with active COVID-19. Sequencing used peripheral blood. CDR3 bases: TGTGCCAGCTCACCCCTGAACTATGGCTACACCTTC. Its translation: CASSPLNYGYTF.